What follows are 13 T cell receptor beta chains derived from one specimen sequenced in a study of shared clonotypes between healthy human individuals. The data were produced by immunoSEQ multiplex PCR, yet TCRdb's version contains in-frame clones alone and is incomplete. This table has roughly 2,500,000 clones, approximately 93% appearing once. Sequencing was done on a sample of naive CD4+ T cells from PBMCs. As to subset: CD45RA+ positively selected. These receptor sequences come from a young man in good health. Some clones in this sample may be carry-over from other donors' samples.

This clone was seen only once. This chain uses TRBV5-1 with TRBJ2-1; D remains ambiguous. There are 15 residues in the CDR3. CDR1 and CDR2 (germline): SGHRS, YFSETQ. V lost 1 base to trimming and J lost 6 bases, with 14 bases between them. The CDR3 nucleotides read TGCGCCAGCAGCTTGATCTCGGTAGCTTTCAATGAGCAGTTCTTC. Translating it yields CASSLISVAFNEQFF.

The chain couples TRBV7-2 to TRBJ1-3, with TRBD1 as a possible D gene (5 bases). CDR3 length: 15 residues. V dropped 5 bases and J dropped 9 bases, with 20 bases sitting between them. Germline CDR1 and CDR2: SGHTA and FQGNSA. Here the CDR3 DNA reads TGTGCCAGCAGCCCTGGGGCGGGTATGGGGGGCACCATATATTTT. It is translated as CASSPGAGMGGTIYF.

The genes are TRBV7-2 and TRBJ2-7; 7 bases align to TRBD2. This CDR3 is 15 amino acids long. Germline V CDR1 and CDR2: SGHTA, FQGNSA. The J segment lost 4 bases and the V segment lost 1 base, leaving 7 bases of the junction unmatched. CDR3 sequence reads: CASSLGSPAGYEQYF. The DNA for the CDR3 is TGTGCCAGCAGCTTAGGGTCCCCAGCGGGATACGAGCAGTACTTC.

The chain recombines TRBV7-3 with TRBJ1-1, with D maybe TRBD1 (5 bases). CDR1 and CDR2 (germline): SGHTA, FQGTGA. Trimming took 5 bases from V and 1 from J, leaving 23 bases between them. CDR3 length: 18 amino acids. CDR3 amino acids: CASSPIPTPDRKNTEAFF. For the CDR3, the DNA is TGTGCCAGCAGCCCAATTCCAACCCCCGACAGAAAGAACACTGAAGCTTTCTTT.

This clone was found once. V is TRBV10-3 and J is TRBJ1-3; D is perhaps TRBD1 (6 bases). Germline CDR1 is ENHRY and CDR2 is SYGVKD. The CDR3 loop spans 15 amino acids. Trimming stripped 10 bases from V and 3 bases from J, with 19 bases between. The CDR3 region is CATTTGFGSGNTIYF. The CDR3 nucleotides are TGTGCCACCACAACAGGGTTTGGGAGTGGAAACACCATATATTTT.

The CDR3 region is CASSVVGTESHSGNTIYF. The CDR3 bases are TGTGCCAGCAGCGTAGTTGGGACAGAGTCCCACTCTGGAAACACCATATATTTT. The chain combines TRBV9 with TRBJ1-3, with 7 bases identical to TRBD1. CDR3 length: 18 residues. Trimming removed 0 bases from V and 0 bases from J; junction bases left unmatched: 9. CDR1 and CDR2 (germline): SGDLS, YYNGEE.

This chain links TRBV27 with TRBJ2-6, with D possibly matching TRBD1 (6 bases). V was pared by 10 bases and J by 3 bases, with 10 bases between. Germline-derived CDR1 and CDR2 are MNHEY and SMNVEV (reference sequence). The CDR3 has 13 residues. For the CDR3, the DNA is TGTGCCATCAGGGGTCATGGGGCCAACGTCCTGACTTTC. Encoded protein: CAIRGHGANVLTF.

This chain connects TRBV2 to TRBJ1-2; D unclear. The CDR3 covers 13 residues. CDR1 SNHLY and CDR2 FYNNEI come from the germline V gene. The V end was cut by 4 bases, the J end by 4 bases, with 10 bases between. The CDR3 DNA reads as TGTGCCAGCAGTGTATCGCGGGGCTATGGCTACACCTTC. Amino acid sequence: CASSVSRGYGYTF.

The chain couples TRBV19 to TRBJ1-1; perhaps TRBD1 as D (6 bases). Looked up from germline, CDR1 is LNHDA and CDR2 is SQIVND (reference sequence). The CDR3 length is 16 residues. V lost 6 bases, J lost 2 bases, and 19 bases lay in between. In DNA form, the CDR3 reads TGTGCCAGTAGACCCTGGGGCGGGGGCATCAACACTGAAGCTTTCTTT. This gives the protein CASRPWGGGINTEAFF. Full variable domain (missing parts from reference TRBV19 and TRBJ1-1): DGGITQSPKYLFRKEGQNVTLSCEQNLNHDAMYWYRQDPGQGLRLIYYSQIVNDFQKGDIAEGYSVSREKKESFPLTVTSAQKNPTAFYLCASRPWGGGINTEAFFGQGTRLTVV.

The chain links TRBV2 to TRBJ1-1; D perhaps matches TRBD1 (5 bases). CDR3 size: 15 residues. Between the trimmed V and J ends, which lost 2 bases and 2 bases, there was a span of 12 bases. CDR1 SNHLY and CDR2 FYNNEI come from the germline V gene. The DNA of the CDR3 is TGTGCCAGCAGTGAATTAGGGGTATTAAACACTGAAGCTTTCTTT. This translates into CASSELGVLNTEAFF. Together with reference TRBV2 and TRBJ1-1, the CDR3 gives the full variable domain: EPEVTQTPSHQVTQMGQEVILRCVPISNHLYFYWYRQILGQKVEFLVSFYNNEISEKSEIFDDQFSVERPDGSNFTLKIRSTKLEDSAMYFCASSELGVLNTEAFFGQGTRLTVV.

The V call is TRBV27, the J call TRBJ1-2; D is unresolved. Looked up from germline, CDR1 is MNHEY and CDR2 is SMNVEV (reference sequence). The CDR3 sequence is 14 residues long. V lost 5 bases to trimming and J lost 0 bases, with 10 bases between them. The CDR3 reads CASSRTGTNYGYTF. DNA for the CDR3: TGTGCCAGCAGTCGTACCGGGACTAACTATGGCTACACCTTC.

To note about this clone: The same CDR3 is also encoded by other DNA sequences in this sample. This chain links TRBV2 with TRBJ1-1; the D gene is possibly TRBD1 (5 bases). Germline V gives CDR1 SNHLY, CDR2 FYNNEI. The V and J ends lost 1 base and 4 bases respectively, with 7 bases between them. The CDR3 consists of 13 residues. CDR3 sequence reads: CASSEDRGTEAFF. CDR3 DNA sequence: TGTGCCAGCAGTGAAGATAGGGGCACTGAAGCTTTCTTT.

This chain uses TRBV5-1 with TRBJ2-7; 7 nucleotides align to TRBD2. The CDR3 is 13 amino acids. Germline-derived CDR1 and CDR2 are SGHRS and YFSETQ. J gave up 8 bases and V 1 base, and 6 bases lay outside the gene matches. This CDR3 is CASSLKGGSQQYF. The CDR3 DNA is TGCGCCAGCAGCTTGAAAGGCGGGAGCCAGCAGTACTTC. Full variable domain (missing parts from reference TRBV5-1 and TRBJ2-7): KAGVTQTPRYLIKTRGQQVTLSCSPISGHRSVSWYQQTPGQGLQFLFEYFSETQRNKGNFPGRFSGRQFSNSRSEMNVSTLELGDSALYLCASSLKGGSQQYFGPGTRLTVT.